This T cell receptor (delta chain) emerged from a study of gamma-delta T cells after stem cell transplantation. TCRdb reanalysed the RT-PCR reads with CATT. The sample includes fewer than 2,000 delta-chain clones, about 2% of them seen just once. This clone was seen more than once but under ten times. The protein TCRdb lists belongs to a much larger clone and differs from this DNA's translation at residue 13, which points to a read error; the protein shown is made from the DNA. Sequenced input: gamma-delta T cells. The TCR sequence derives from a human donor. It is not recorded whose cells these are; they may come from a transplant donor.

CDR3 sequence reads: CACDLLGTSYTDELIF. CDR3 DNA: TGTGCCTGTGACCTACTGGGTACAAGTTACACCGATGAACTCATCTTT. The chain employs TRDV2 and TRDJ1; maybe TRDD3 (6 bases). Germline V gives CDR1 GEAIGNYY, CDR2 EKD. The CDR3 loop spans 16 amino acids.